This entry describes one T cell receptor (beta chain). These data originate in a study of blood T cell repertoires in COVID-19. Study at large: The study drew acute and convalescent COVID-19 samples from the United States, Italy and Spain. In each case, the material was cDNA or gDNA derived from T cells, B-cell-depleted T cells, or PBMCs.

Original data processing: Reference gene primer amplification gave nucleated cell count estimates. Libraries were prepared by immunoSEQ multiplex PCR; TCRdb keeps only in-frame clonotypes and omits some of them. V and J calls and clone size come straight from that table; D and trimming were deduced from the DNA. The top ten hold about 7% of the sample, which has tens of thousands of clones, around 82% seen once. J lost 9 bases, V lost 3 bases, and 5 bases had no gene match. This CDR3 is 13 amino acids long. The clonotype was recovered from a man between 45 and 60 years old with active or convalescent COVID-19. V is TRBV12-3 or TRBV12-4 and J is TRBJ2-4, with TRBD1 matching over 7 bases. The source material was peripheral blood. The CDR3 DNA sequence: TGTGCCAGCAGTTTCGGGGCAGGGGGCATTCAGTACTTC. Residues: CASSFGAGGIQYF.